The TCR beta chain described here comes from a study of blood T cells in healthy people across ages. Study observations and caveats: The study found TCR beta diversity correlated strongly with naive T cell percentage.

CDR3 length equals 11 residues. Trimming took off 6 bases at V and 7 bases at J, with 9 bases between the two ends. Concerning this clonotype: What it binds is not known. This CDR3 is missing its conserved last phenylalanine or tryptophan, likely due to a read error.

A second roughly 6 to 12 cycle PCR used barcoded and J-beta primers. TCRdb called the 5' RACE reads again in MiXCR, with one record for every CDR3 protein. The profile covers roughly 1,700,000 distinct CDR3 sequences, with roughly 30% appearing a single time and 7.7% taken by the ten largest. The sample consisted of blood. The origin of this receptor is a woman aged 25-40 years in good health. The gene calls are TRBV12-3 or TRBV12-4 and TRBJ1-2; D perhaps matches TRBD1 (5 bases). The CDR3 here is CASSFGGGYTL. The CDR3 nucleotides are TGTGCCAGCAGCTTCGGGGGTGGCTACACCCTC.